These 21 T cell receptor beta chains were all obtained from the same sample, sequenced in a study of radiation and T cells in renal cell carcinoma. Here immunoSEQ multiplex PCR was the method, and the copy in TCRdb shows in-frame clones only, minus some. The sample lists 150,000 or so clones; roughly 90% were seen once. The time point is: blood 2 weeks post-SBRT. The treatment: 15 Gy SBRT to primary tumor, nephrectomy 4 weeks later. Material: blood, obtained from a patient whose treatment included radiotherapy and nephrectomy. These receptors were collected from a woman between 50 and 59 years old with renal cell carcinoma.

This clone was seen only once. Other DNA sequences in the same sample also yield this CDR3. This chain connects TRBV15 to TRBJ2-5, with D unclear. Germline V CDR1 and CDR2: LNHNV, YYDKDF (reference sequence). This CDR3 is built from 14 residues. Trimming removed 3 bases from V and 5 bases from J, with 13 bases in between. CDR3 protein: CATSRVTGGETQYF. The CDR3 nucleotides are TGTGCCACCAGCAGGGTCACGGGCGGCGAGACCCAGTACTTC.

Worth noting for this clone: Other DNA sequences in the same sample also yield this CDR3. The chain links TRBV2 to TRBJ2-3; 14 bases are shared with TRBD2. This CDR3 has 16 residues. V was clipped by 7 bases and J by 2 bases; unmatched bases: 5. Looked up from germline, CDR1 is SNHLY and CDR2 is FYNNEI. The DNA for the CDR3 is TGTGCCAGCACTAGGACTAGCGGGGGGTTCACAGATACGCAGTATTTT. Translation: CASTRTSGGFTDTQYF.

This chain joins TRBV9 and TRBJ2-5; 9 bases align to TRBD1. With V trimmed by 0 bases and J by 5 bases, 5 bases remained unmatched. Per the germline V gene, CDR1 is SGDLS and CDR2 is YYNGEE. The CDR3 has 15 residues. The DNA for the CDR3 is TGTGCCAGCAGCGTAGGTGGAGGACAGGGGGAGACCCAGTACTTC. This gives the protein CASSVGGGQGETQYF.

This chain joins TRBV19 and TRBJ2-3; 10 bases match TRBD2. The trim removed 9 bases at V and 4 bases at J, leaving 7 bases unmatched. CDR3 length: 14 amino acids. Germline CDR1 and CDR2: LNHDA and SQIVND (reference sequence). The CDR3 DNA sequence: TGTGCCAGCGGAGCGGGGGGGCCCGCAGATACGCAGTATTTT. Protein product: CASGAGGPADTQYF.

The chain uses TRBV4-3 and TRBJ2-4, with TRBD1 identical over 9 bases. The ends lost 4 bases at V and 7 bases at J; junction bases unmatched: 14. The CDR3 runs 17 residues. The germline V gene has CDR1 LGHNA and CDR2 YSLEER. CDR3 DNA sequence: TGCGCCAGCAGCCGAGTCATGGTATCGGGACAGGGCAACATTCAGTACTTC. This sequence encodes CASSRVMVSGQGNIQYF.

This sequence joins TRBV19 and TRBJ1-1; D unclear. The CDR3 is 13 amino acids. Germline V gene data show CDR1 as LNHDA and CDR2 as SQIVND (reference sequence). V dropped 0 bases and J dropped 6 bases, with 8 bases sitting between them. This CDR3 is CASSIEGGPEAFF. The CDR3 DNA sequence: TGTGCCAGTAGTATAGAAGGAGGGCCTGAAGCTTTCTTT.

The V call is TRBV7-6, the J call TRBJ2-2; D not resolved. The CDR3 sequence is 13 residues long. Deletions cut 6 bases from V and 1 base from J, with 6 bases between. Per the germline V gene, CDR1 is SGHVS and CDR2 is FNYEAQ. CDR3 in DNA: TGTGCCAGCAGAAAACAGAACACCGGGGAGCTGTTTTTT. Translated: CASRKQNTGELFF.

This chain joins TRBV19 and TRBJ2-3, with D unresolved. This CDR3 is 11 amino acids long. CDR1 and CDR2 from the germline V gene are LNHDA and SQIVND (reference sequence). V was cut by 7 bases and J by 5 bases, with 7 bases left in between. In DNA, the CDR3 is TGTGCCAGTACAGTTGAAGATACGCAGTATTTT. Translating it yields CASTVEDTQYF.

The chain has TRBV14 and TRBJ2-5, with unresolved D. V lost 0 bases, J lost 4 bases, and 18 bases lay in between. The CDR3 covers 17 residues. Germline loops: CDR1 SGHDN, CDR2 FVKESK. CDR3 coding DNA: TGTGCCAGCAGCCAAGATTCGGTCATTCCGTTTGTAGAGACCCAGTACTTC. Its protein is CASSQDSVIPFVETQYF.

As DNA, the CDR3 is TGTGCCAGCTCACCAACAGCCCGAGGGAATTCACCCCTCCACTTT. Residues: CASSPTARGNSPLHF. V and J are TRBV18 and TRBJ1-6; unclear D gene. CDR3 length equals 15 residues. The V gene's germline CDR1 is KGHSH and CDR2 LQKENI. With 2 bases removed from V and 7 bases from J, the gap between germline ends came to 12 bases. Supplemented by reference TRBV18 and TRBJ1-6, the full variable domain reads NAGVMQNPRHLVRRRGQEARLRCSPMKGHSHVYWYRQLPEEGLKFMVYLQKENIIDESGMPKERFSAEFPKEGPSILRIQQVVRGDSAAYFCASSPTARGNSPLHFGNGTRLTVT.

This clone was counted a single time. This chain connects TRBV30 to TRBJ2-3; 10 bases match TRBD2. J lost 6 bases, V lost 0 bases, and 6 bases had no gene match. The CDR3 has 15 residues. Per germline, CDR1 GTSNPN and CDR2 SVGIG (reference sequence). This CDR3 reads CAWSVLAGVGDTQYF. CDR3 DNA: TGTGCCTGGAGTGTGCTAGCGGGGGTGGGGGATACGCAGTATTTT.

The chain recombines TRBV19 with TRBJ1-5; TRBD1 might be the D (5 bases). This CDR3 is built from 16 residues. Germline V gene sequence: CDR1 LNHDA, CDR2 SQIVND (reference sequence). Trimming pared 6 bases from V and 0 bases from J, leaving 15 bases between. The CDR3 sequence is CASRGVLLYSNQPQHF. CDR3 bases: TGTGCCAGTAGGGGGGTTCTGCTTTATAGCAATCAGCCCCAGCATTTT.

The chain couples TRBV9 to TRBJ1-3, with 7 bases aligning to TRBD1. V lost 3 bases to trimming and J lost 0 bases; unmatched junction nucleotides: 6. This CDR3 comprises 16 residues. CDR1 and CDR2 (germline): SGDLS, YYNGEE. CDR3 sequence (DNA): TGTGCCAGCAGCGGTTACAGGGGTAACTCTGGAAACACCATATATTTT. Translated, it gives CASSGYRGNSGNTIYF.

J is TRBJ2-3 and V is TRBV6-5, with D possibly being TRBD2 (6 bases). Germline CDR1 reads MNHEY; CDR2 reads SVGAGI. CDR3 length: 14 residues. With 5 bases removed from V and 6 bases from J, the gap between germline ends came to 15 bases. CDR3 loop: CASSSDWGDDTQYF. CDR3 coding DNA: TGTGCCAGCAGTAGCGACTGGGGGGACGATACGCAGTATTTT.

The chain carries TRBV6-5 and TRBJ2-3; 7 nucleotides match TRBD2. This CDR3 region has 15 residues. With 5 bases clipped from V and 0 bases from J, the junction kept 5 bases outside the gene matches. The germline V gene has CDR1 MNHEY and CDR2 SVGAGI. CDR3 loop: CASSRVGGSTDTQYF. In DNA, the CDR3 is TGTGCCAGCAGTCGGGTCGGGGGGAGCACAGATACGCAGTATTTT.

The J gene is TRBJ1-5, the V gene TRBV6-1; D call uncertain. The V gene's germline CDR1 is MNHNS and CDR2 SASEGT. CDR3 size: 12 residues. The CDR3 nucleotides read TGTGCAGCGGCGGTAAGCAATCAGCCCCAGCATTTT. It specifies CAAAVSNQPQHF.

This clone occurred a few times. V usage is TRBV9 and J usage is TRBJ2-4; perhaps D is TRBD1 or TRBD2 (5 bases each). This CDR3 comprises 14 residues. Germline CDR1 is SGDLS and CDR2 is YYNGEE. Trimming pared 0 bases from V and 6 bases from J, leaving 10 bases between. CDR3 amino acids: CASSVGGGGNIQYF. The CDR3 DNA reads as TGTGCCAGCAGCGTAGGTGGTGGGGGAAACATTCAGTACTTC.

The chain has TRBV30 and TRBJ1-5; unclear D gene. Deletions cut 2 bases from V and 7 bases from J, with 12 bases between. Per germline, CDR1 GTSNPN and CDR2 SVGIG (reference sequence). The CDR3 is 13 residues long. CDR3 protein: CAWSSGSQQPQHF. CDR3 sequence (DNA): TGTGCCTGGAGTTCGGGTAGTCAACAGCCCCAGCATTTT.

This clone was picked up a small number of times. The chain combines TRBV19 with TRBJ1-3; D is perhaps TRBD1 (5 bases). CDR1 is LNHDA, CDR2 SQIVND, per germline (reference sequence). This CDR3 has 15 residues. The ends were cut back, 3 bases at V and 0 bases at J, with 9 bases in the middle. In nucleotides, the CDR3 is TGTGCCAGTAGTATCAGGGCCGTCTCTGGAAACACCATATATTTT. Protein: CASSIRAVSGNTIYF. The full variable domain, completed using reference TRBV19 and TRBJ1-3, is DGGITQSPKYLFRKEGQNVTLSCEQNLNHDAMYWYRQDPGQGLRLIYYSQIVNDFQKGDIAEGYSVSREKKESFPLTVTSAQKNPTAFYLCASSIRAVSGNTIYFGEGSWLTVV.

Here the CDR3 DNA reads TGTGCCAGCCGGGCCGATAACACCGGGGAGCTGTTTTTT. Translating it yields CASRADNTGELFF. V and J are TRBV2 and TRBJ2-2; D gene ambiguous. Germline V gene data show CDR1 as SNHLY and CDR2 as FYNNEI. Deletions cut 8 bases from V and 2 bases from J, with 9 bases between. The length of the CDR3 is 13 residues.

This clone was counted only a few times. V is TRBV7-9 and J is TRBJ2-2; D is tentatively TRBD1 or TRBD2 (5 bases each). Per germline, CDR1 SEHNR and CDR2 FQNEAQ (reference sequence). V was trimmed by 1 base and J by 5 bases, leaving 11 bases between them. The CDR3 is 15 amino acids. This chain's CDR3 is CASSLGGVGTGELFF. DNA of the CDR3: TGTGCCAGCAGCTTAGGAGGGGTCGGGACCGGGGAGCTGTTTTTT.